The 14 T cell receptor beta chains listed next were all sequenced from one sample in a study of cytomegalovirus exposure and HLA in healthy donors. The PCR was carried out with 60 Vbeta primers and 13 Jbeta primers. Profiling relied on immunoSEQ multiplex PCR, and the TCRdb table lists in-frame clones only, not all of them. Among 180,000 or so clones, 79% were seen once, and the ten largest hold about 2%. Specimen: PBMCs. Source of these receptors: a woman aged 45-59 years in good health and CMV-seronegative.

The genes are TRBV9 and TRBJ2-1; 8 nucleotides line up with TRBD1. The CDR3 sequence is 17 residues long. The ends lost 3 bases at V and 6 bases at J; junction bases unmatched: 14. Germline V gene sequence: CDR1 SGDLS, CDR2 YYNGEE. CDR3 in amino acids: CASSATSMDRVGNEQFF. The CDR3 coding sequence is TGTGCCAGCAGCGCTACCTCTATGGACAGGGTAGGCAATGAGCAGTTCTTC.

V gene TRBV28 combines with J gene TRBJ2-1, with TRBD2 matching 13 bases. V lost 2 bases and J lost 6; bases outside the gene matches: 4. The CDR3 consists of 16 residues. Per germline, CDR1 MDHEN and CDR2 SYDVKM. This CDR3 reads CASSLPGTSGTNEQFF. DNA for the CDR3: TGTGCCAGCAGTTTACCCGGGACTAGCGGGACCAATGAGCAGTTCTTC.

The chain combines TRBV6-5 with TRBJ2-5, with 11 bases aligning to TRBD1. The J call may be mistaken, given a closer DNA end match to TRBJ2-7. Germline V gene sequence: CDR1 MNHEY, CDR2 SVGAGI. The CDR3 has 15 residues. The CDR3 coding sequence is TGTGCCAGCAGTTACTCGGACAGGGGGCTGGACGAGCAGTACTTC. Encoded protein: CASSYSDRGLDEQYF.

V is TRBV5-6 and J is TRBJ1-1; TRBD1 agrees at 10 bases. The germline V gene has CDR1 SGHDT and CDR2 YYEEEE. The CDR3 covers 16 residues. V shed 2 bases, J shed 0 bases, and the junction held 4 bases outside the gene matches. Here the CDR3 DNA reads TGTGCCAGCAGCTTTTTGGACAGGGGGATGAACACTGAAGCTTTCTTT. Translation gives CASSFLDRGMNTEAFF.

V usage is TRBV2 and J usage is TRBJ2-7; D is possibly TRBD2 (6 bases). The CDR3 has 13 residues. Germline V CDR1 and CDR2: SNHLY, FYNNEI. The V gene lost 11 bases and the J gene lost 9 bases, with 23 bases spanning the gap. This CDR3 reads CAAVRDSVSPQYF. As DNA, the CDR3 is TGTGCCGCCGTTCGGGACTCCGTTAGTCCGCAGTACTTC.

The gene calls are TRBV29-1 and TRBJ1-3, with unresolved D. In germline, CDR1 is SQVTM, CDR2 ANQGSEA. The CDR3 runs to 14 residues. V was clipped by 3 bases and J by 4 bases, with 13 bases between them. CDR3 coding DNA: TGCAGCGTTGAGGAGGGAGTTACGGGAAACACCATATATTTT. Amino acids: CSVEEGVTGNTIYF.

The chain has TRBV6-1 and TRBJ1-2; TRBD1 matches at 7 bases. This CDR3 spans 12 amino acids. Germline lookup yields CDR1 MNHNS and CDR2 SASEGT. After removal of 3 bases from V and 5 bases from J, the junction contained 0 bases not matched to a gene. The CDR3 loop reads CASSETGYGYTF. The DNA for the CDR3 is TGTGCCAGCAGTGAGACAGGGTATGGCTACACCTTC.

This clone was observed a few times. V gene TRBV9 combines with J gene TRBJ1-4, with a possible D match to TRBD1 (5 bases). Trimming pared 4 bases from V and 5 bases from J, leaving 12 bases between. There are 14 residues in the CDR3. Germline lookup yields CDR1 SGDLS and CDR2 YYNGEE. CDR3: CASSPQGSNEKLFF. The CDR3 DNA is TGTGCCAGCAGCCCGCAGGGAAGCAATGAAAAACTGTTTTTT.

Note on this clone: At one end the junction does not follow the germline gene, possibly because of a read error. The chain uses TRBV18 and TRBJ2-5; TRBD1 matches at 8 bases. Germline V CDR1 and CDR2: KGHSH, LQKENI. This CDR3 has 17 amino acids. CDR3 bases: TGTGCCGGCTCACCAGGCAGGGGGCGATCCGGGGGTGAGACCCAGTACTTC. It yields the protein CAGSPGRGRSGGETQYF.

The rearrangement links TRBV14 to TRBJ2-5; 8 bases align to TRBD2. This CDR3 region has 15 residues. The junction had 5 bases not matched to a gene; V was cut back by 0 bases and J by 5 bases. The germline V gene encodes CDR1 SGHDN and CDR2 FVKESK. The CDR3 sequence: CASSQDTGGRETQYF. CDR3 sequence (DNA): TGTGCCAGCAGCCAAGATACGGGAGGGAGGGAGACCCAGTACTTC. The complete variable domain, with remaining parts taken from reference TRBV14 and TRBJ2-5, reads EAGVTQFPSHSVIEKGQTVTLRCDPISGHDNLYWYRRVMGKEIKFLLHFVKESKQDESGMPNNRFLAERTGGTYSTLKVQPAELEDSGVYFCASSQDTGGRETQYFGPGTRLLVL.

In DNA form, the CDR3 reads TGCGCCAGCATCGTAGGAGGTCGTGCCACTGAAGCTTTCTTT. This codes for CASIVGGRATEAFF. This chain joins TRBV10-2 and TRBJ1-1, with D unclear. Between the trimmed V and J ends, which lost 7 bases and 4 bases, there was a span of 16 bases. CDR1 is WSHSY, CDR2 SAAADI, per germline. There are 14 residues in the CDR3.

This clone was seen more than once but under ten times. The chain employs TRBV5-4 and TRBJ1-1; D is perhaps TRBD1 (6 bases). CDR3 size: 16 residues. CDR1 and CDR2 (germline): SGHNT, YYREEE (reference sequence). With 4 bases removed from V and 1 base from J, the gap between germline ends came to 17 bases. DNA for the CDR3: TGTGCCAGCAGCCCCCTAGGTAGGGGGGGGAACACTGAAGCTTTCTTT. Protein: CASSPLGRGGNTEAFF.

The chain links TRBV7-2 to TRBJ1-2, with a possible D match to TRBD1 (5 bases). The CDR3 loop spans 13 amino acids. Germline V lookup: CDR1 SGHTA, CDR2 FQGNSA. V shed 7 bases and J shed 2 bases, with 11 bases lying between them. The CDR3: CASTTNRNYGYTF. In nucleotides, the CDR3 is TGTGCCAGCACCACCAACAGGAACTATGGCTACACCTTC.

Here the CDR3 DNA reads TGTGCCATCAGATCAGGGGGGATCTCCTATAATTCACCCCTCCACTTT. Encoded protein: CAIRSGGISYNSPLHF. The chain is built from TRBV10-3 and TRBJ1-6; 7 bases are shared with TRBD1. The junction had 5 bases not matched to a gene; V was cut back by 6 bases and J by 0 bases. The CDR3 is made up of 16 amino acids. Germline CDR1 is ENHRY and CDR2 is SYGVKD.